The clone carrying this TCR beta chain was counted many times. This specimen comes from a study of T-cell reconstitution after alpha-beta-depleted transplantation in children. The library targeted TCRbeta and was prepared with unique molecular identifiers. One entry per CDR3 protein results from TCRdb running MiXCR on the PCR reads. The sample has hundreds of thousands of distinct CDR3 sequences, 16% seen once. The CDR3 contains 13 residues. With 4 bases removed from V and 2 bases from J, the gap between germline ends came to 8 bases. CDR1 MNHEY and CDR2 SVGAGI come from the germline V gene. Sequenced material: PBMCs from the stem cell graft donor, taken from the stem cell graft. This sequence joins TRBV6-5 and TRBJ1-1; D unclear. This TCR was recovered from a human donor who donated a stem cell graft to a child with acute myeloid leukemia. The chain's CDR3 is CASSSNYNTEAFF. The CDR3 bases are TGTGCCAGCAGTTCCAACTATAACACTGAAGCTTTCTTT.